This T cell receptor (beta chain) originates from a study of a mutant IDH1 vaccine in newly diagnosed glioma. As for the study in general: V12 came at week 35, V13 at week 47.

The method was immunoSEQ multiplex PCR; TCRdb's version includes in-frame clones alone and lacks a portion of them. The data hold tens of thousands of clones, with 80% to 85% observed a single time. Time point noted: week 47, end of study. Vaccinated patients received 300 ug of mutant IDH1 20-mer peptide per dose, with topical imiquimod. Regarding this clone: Antigen: not known.

The material sequenced was PBMCs, taken from a glioma patient whose treatment included an IDH1 peptide vaccine. The TCR sequence derives from a man aged 25 to 40 with glioma.

CDR3 in DNA: TGCGCCAGCAGCTTGGTGGGGGATAGCAATCAGCCCCAGCATTTT. It codes for CASSLVGDSNQPQHF. The gene calls are TRBV5-1 and TRBJ1-5; a possible D gene is TRBD1 (5 bases). The CDR3 has 15 residues. V was trimmed by 0 bases and J by 0 bases, leaving 7 bases between them. CDR1 and CDR2 from the germline V gene are SGHRS and YFSETQ.